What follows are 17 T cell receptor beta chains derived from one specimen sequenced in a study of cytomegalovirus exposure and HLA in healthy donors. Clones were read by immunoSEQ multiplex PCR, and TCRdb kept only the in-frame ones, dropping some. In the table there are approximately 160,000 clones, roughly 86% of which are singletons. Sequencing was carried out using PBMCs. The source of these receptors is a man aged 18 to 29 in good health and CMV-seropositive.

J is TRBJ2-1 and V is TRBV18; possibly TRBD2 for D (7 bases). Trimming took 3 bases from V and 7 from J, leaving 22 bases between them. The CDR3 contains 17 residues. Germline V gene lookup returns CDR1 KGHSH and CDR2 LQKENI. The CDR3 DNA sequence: TGTGCCAGCTCACCTTCCTCCGGGGGGCGCGTTTTGAATGAGCAGTTCTTC. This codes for CASSPSSGGRVLNEQFF.

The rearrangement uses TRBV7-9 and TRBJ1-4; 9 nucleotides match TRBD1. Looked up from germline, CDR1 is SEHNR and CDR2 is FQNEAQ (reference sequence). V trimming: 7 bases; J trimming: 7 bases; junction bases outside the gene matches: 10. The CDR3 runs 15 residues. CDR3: CASTPQQGASEKLFF. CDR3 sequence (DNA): TGTGCCAGCACCCCACAACAGGGGGCGAGTGAAAAACTGTTTTTT.

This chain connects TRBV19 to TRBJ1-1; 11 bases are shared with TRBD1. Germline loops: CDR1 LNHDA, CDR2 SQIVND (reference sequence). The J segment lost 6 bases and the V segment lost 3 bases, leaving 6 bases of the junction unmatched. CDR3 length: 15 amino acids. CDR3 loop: CASSMRGDRGAEAFF. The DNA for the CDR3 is TGTGCCAGTAGTATGCGGGGGGACAGGGGGGCTGAAGCTTTCTTT.

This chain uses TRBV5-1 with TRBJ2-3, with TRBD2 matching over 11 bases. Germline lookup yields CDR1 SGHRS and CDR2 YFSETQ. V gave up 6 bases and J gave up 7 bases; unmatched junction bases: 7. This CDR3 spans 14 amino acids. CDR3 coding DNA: TGCGCCAGCAATAGCGGGAGGGCCGGGAATACGCAGTATTTT. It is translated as CASNSGRAGNTQYF.

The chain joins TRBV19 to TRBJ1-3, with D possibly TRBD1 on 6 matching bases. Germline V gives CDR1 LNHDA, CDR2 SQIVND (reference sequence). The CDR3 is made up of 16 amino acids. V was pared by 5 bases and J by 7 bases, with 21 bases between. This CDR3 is CASSVRTVLSLNTIYF. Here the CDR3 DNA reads TGTGCCAGTAGTGTACGGACAGTACTATCTCTGAACACCATATATTTT.

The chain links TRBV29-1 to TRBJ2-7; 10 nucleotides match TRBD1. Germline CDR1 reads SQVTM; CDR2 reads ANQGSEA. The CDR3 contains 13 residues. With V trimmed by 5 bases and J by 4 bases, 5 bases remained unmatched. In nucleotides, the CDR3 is TGCAGCGTTCCCGGGACAGGGGAATACGAGCAGTACTTC. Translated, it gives CSVPGTGEYEQYF.

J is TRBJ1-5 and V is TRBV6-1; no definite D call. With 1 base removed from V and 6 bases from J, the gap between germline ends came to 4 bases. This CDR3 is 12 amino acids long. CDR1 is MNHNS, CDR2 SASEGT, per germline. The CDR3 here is CASSEGSQPQHF. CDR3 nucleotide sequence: TGTGCCAGCAGTGAAGGTAGTCAGCCCCAGCATTTT.

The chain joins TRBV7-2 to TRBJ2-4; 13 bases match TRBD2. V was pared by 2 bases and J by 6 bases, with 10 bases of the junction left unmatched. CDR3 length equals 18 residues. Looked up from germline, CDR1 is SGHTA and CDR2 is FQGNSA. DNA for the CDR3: TGTGCCAGCAGCTTACTCCCAGGACTAGCGGGAGCGACAAACATTCAGTACTTC. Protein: CASSLLPGLAGATNIQYF.

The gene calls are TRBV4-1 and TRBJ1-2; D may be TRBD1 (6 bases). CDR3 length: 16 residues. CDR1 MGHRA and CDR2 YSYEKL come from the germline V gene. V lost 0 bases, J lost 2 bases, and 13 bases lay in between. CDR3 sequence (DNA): TGCGCCAGCAGCCAAGATGGGGGGGCAGGCAACTATGGCTACACCTTC. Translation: CASSQDGGAGNYGYTF.

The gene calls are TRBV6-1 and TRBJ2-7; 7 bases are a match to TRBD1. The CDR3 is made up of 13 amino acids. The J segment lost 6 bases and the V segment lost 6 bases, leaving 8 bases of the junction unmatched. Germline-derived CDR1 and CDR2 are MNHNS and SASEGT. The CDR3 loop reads CASSFDRETEQYF. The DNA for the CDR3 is TGTGCCAGCAGCTTTGACAGGGAGACCGAGCAGTACTTC.

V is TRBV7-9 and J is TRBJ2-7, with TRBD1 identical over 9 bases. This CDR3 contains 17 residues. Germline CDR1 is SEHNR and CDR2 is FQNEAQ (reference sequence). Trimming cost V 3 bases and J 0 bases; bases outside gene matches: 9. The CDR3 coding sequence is TGTGCCAGCAGCTTTTTTGGTGGGACAGGGAGCTCCTACGAGCAGTACTTC. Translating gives CASSFFGGTGSSYEQYF.

The CDR3 region is CASSEGSYGYTF. The CDR3, as DNA: TGTGCCAGCAGTGAAGGGAGCTATGGCTACACCTTC. The chain employs TRBV28 and TRBJ1-2, with unresolved D. CDR3 length equals 12 residues. The V gene's germline CDR1 is MDHEN and CDR2 SYDVKM. Trimming left V 5 bases short and J 4 bases short, with 8 bases between.

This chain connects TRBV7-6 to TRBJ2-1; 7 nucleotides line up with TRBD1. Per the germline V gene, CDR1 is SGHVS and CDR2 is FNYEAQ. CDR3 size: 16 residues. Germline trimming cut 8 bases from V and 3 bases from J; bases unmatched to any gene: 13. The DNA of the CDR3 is TGTGCCAGCCAATCCCCGGGGACAGACCTCTACAATGAGCAGTTCTTC. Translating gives CASQSPGTDLYNEQFF.

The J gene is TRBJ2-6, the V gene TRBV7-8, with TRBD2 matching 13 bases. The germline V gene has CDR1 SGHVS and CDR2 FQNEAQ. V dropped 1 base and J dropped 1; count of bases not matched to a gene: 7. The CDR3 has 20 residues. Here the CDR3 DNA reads TGTGCCAGCAGCTTAGGTCAACTAGCGGGAGGGCCATCTGGGGCCAACGTCCTGACTTTC. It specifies CASSLGQLAGGPSGANVLTF.

For the CDR3, the DNA is TGTGCCAGCAGCTTCGACTCTAGCACAGATACGCAGTATTTT. It yields the protein CASSFDSSTDTQYF. V gene TRBV4-2 combines with J gene TRBJ2-3, with D uncertain. Looked up from germline, CDR1 is LGHNA and CDR2 is YNFKEQ. Trimming shortened V by 5 bases and J by 0 bases, and 9 bases separated the two germline ends. The CDR3 is 14 residues long.

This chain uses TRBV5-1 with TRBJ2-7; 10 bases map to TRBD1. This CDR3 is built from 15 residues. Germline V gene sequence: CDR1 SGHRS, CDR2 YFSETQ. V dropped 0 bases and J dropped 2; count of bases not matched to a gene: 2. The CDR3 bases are TGCGCCAGCAGCTTGGCGACAGGGGGCCCCTACGAGCAGTACTTC. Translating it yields CASSLATGGPYEQYF.

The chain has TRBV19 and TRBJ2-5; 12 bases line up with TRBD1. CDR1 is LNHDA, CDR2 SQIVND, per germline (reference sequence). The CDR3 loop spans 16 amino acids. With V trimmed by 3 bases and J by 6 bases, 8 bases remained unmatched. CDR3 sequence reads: CASSMGTGGMRKTQYF. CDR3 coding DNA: TGTGCCAGTAGTATGGGGACAGGGGGCATGAGAAAGACCCAGTACTTC. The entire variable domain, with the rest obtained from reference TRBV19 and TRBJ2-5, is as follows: DGGITQSPKYLFRKEGQNVTLSCEQNLNHDAMYWYRQDPGQGLRLIYYSQIVNDFQKGDIAEGYSVSREKKESFPLTVTSAQKNPTAFYLCASSMGTGGMRKTQYFGPGTRLLVL.